The 11 T cell receptor beta chains listed next were all sequenced from one sample in a study of PD-1 blockade in mismatch repair-deficient tumors. Method: immunoSEQ multiplex PCR; TCRdb's copy keeps in-frame clones and lacks some. Among tens of thousands of clones listed, around 80% were seen once. The starting material was peripheral blood, obtained 4 weeks after starting pembrolizumab. The receptors stem from an adult with mismatch repair-deficient cancer.

The J gene is TRBJ1-1, the V gene TRBV11-3; no reliable D call. This CDR3 is built from 12 residues. V was pared by 0 bases and J by 11 bases, with 10 bases between. Germline CDR1 and CDR2: SGHNT and YENEEA. The CDR3 here is CASSLDPSQAFF. In DNA, the CDR3 is TGTGCCAGCAGCTTAGATCCCTCCCAGGCTTTCTTT.

V gene TRBV5-3 combines with J gene TRBJ1-3; tentative D call: TRBD1 (6 bases). TRBV5-3 is placed among ORFs of uncertain function. V was pared by 8 bases and J by 4 bases, with 19 bases between. This CDR3 is built from 15 residues. In nucleotides, the CDR3 is TGTGCCAGCAGCCAAGATGAGGGGGGAGGAAACACCATATATTTT. Residues: CASSQDEGGGNTIYF.

The chain combines TRBV5-4 with TRBJ2-3; TRBD2 aligns across 10 bases. V dropped 4 bases and J dropped 6; count of bases not matched to a gene: 14. This CDR3 has 17 residues. The germline CDR1 and CDR2 sequences are SGHNT and YYREEE (reference sequence). This CDR3 is CASSLSSGRGRADTQYF. For the CDR3, the DNA is TGTGCCAGCAGCCTTTCTAGCGGGAGAGGCAGAGCCGATACGCAGTATTTT. Supplemented by reference TRBV5-4 and TRBJ2-3, the full variable domain reads ETGVTQSPTHLIKTRGQQVTLRCSSQSGHNTVSWYQQALGQGPQFIFQYYREEENGRGNFPPRFSGLQFPNYSSELNVNALELDDSALYLCASSLSSGRGRADTQYFGPGTRLTVL.

The chain is built from TRBV25-1 and TRBJ2-7, with 11 bases lining up with TRBD2. V shed 2 bases and J 4 bases; nucleotides not matched to a gene: 10. CDR1 and CDR2 from the germline V gene are MGHDK and SYGVNS. The CDR3 has 17 residues. The CDR3 DNA is TGTGCCAGCAGTGAAGAAGTAGCGGGAGGGCCAATGTACGAGCAGTACTTC. Protein: CASSEEVAGGPMYEQYF.

The chain joins TRBV30 to TRBJ2-1; 14 bases line up with TRBD2. V was clipped by 3 bases and J by 13 bases; unmatched bases: 14. CDR3 size: 16 residues. CDR1 is GTSNPN, CDR2 SVGIG, per germline (reference sequence). Here the CDR3 reads CAWSGGSGLAGDTQFF. The CDR3 region has the DNA TGTGCCTGGAGCGGGGGATCGGGACTAGCGGGAGATACCCAGTTCTTC.

The rearrangement uses TRBV28 and TRBJ2-1; 8 bases align to TRBD2. This CDR3 is built from 15 residues. Germline V gene lookup returns CDR1 MDHEN and CDR2 SYDVKM. J lost 8 bases, V lost 6 bases, and 12 bases had no gene match. The CDR3, as DNA: TGTGCCAGCAGCCCCGTTAATCCTAGCGGGCATGAGCAGTTCTTC. Translated, it gives CASSPVNPSGHEQFF.

The chain combines TRBV11-2 with TRBJ2-3, with D perhaps matching TRBD1 (5 bases). The CDR3 is made up of 15 amino acids. Germline CDR1 SGHAT, CDR2 FQNNGV. Trimming took off 2 bases at V and 5 bases at J, with 14 bases between the two ends. CDR3 DNA sequence: TGTGCCAGCAGCTTATCAGGGCTACCTGAAGATACGCAGTATTTT. Translating gives CASSLSGLPEDTQYF.

The gene calls are TRBV11-3 and TRBJ2-7, with D perhaps TRBD1 or TRBD2 (5 bases each). CDR1 is SGHNT and CDR2 is YENEEA in the germline V gene. The CDR3 has 14 amino acids. Trimming cost V 4 bases and J 0 bases, with 10 bases left between them. This CDR3 reads CASSWDGSSYEQYF. The DNA for the CDR3 is TGTGCCAGCAGCTGGGACGGTAGCTCCTACGAGCAGTACTTC.

V is TRBV19 and J is TRBJ2-3; D gene unclear. The germline V gene encodes CDR1 LNHDA and CDR2 SQIVND (reference sequence). The CDR3 length is 13 residues. Trimming took 6 bases from V and 0 from J, leaving 7 bases between them. The CDR3 DNA is TGTGCCAGTAGGGAGCGTAGCACAGATACGCAGTATTTT. This codes for CASRERSTDTQYF.

The rearrangement joins TRBV29-1 to TRBJ1-1; TRBD1 might be the D (6 bases). The V gene's germline CDR1 is SQVTM and CDR2 ANQGSEA. The CDR3 contains 13 residues. V lost 6 bases and J 4 bases, leaving 15 bases between the germline ends. The CDR3 bases are TGCAGCGTCCGACCACAGGGAAGCACTGAAGCTTTCTTT. The encoded protein is CSVRPQGSTEAFF.

This chain joins TRBV5-6 and TRBJ2-3, with D perhaps matching TRBD2 (5 bases). V was cut by 4 bases and J by 3 bases, with 21 bases left in between. Germline V gives CDR1 SGHDT, CDR2 YYEEEE. The CDR3 loop spans 17 amino acids. CDR3 DNA sequence: TGTGCCAGCAGCCCGTTACCGTTCGGGATGGGTACAGATACGCAGTATTTT. It translates to CASSPLPFGMGTDTQYF. The whole variable domain, filled in from reference TRBV5-6 and TRBJ2-3, reads DAGVTQSPTHLIKTRGQQVTLRCSPKSGHDTVSWYQQALGQGPQFIFQYYEEEERQRGNFPDRFSGHQFPNYSSELNVNALLLGDSALYLCASSPLPFGMGTDTQYFGPGTRLTVL.